This T cell receptor beta chain comes out of a study of OX40 agonist ivuxolimab in advanced cancers. Measured with immunoSEQ multiplex PCR; TCRdb has only the in-frame clones, and not every one. The sample holds tens of thousands of clones, 65% to 85% seen once. The clonotype was recovered from an adult with an advanced solid tumor such as melanoma, head and neck, liver or kidney cancer. This sample comprised CD4+ or CD8+ T cells sorted from blood, obtained in a trial of the OX40 agonist ivuxolimab.

CDR3 DNA: TGTGCCAGCAGTTTATCGATGACACTAGCGGGAGCATACTACGAGCAGTACTTC. Translated, it gives CASSLSMTLAGAYYEQYF. The V and J genes are TRBV27 and TRBJ2-7; 11 bases align to TRBD2. Germline CDR1 and CDR2: MNHEY and SMNVEV (reference sequence). Trimming removed 0 bases from V and 3 bases from J; junction bases left unmatched: 10. This CDR3 spans 18 amino acids.